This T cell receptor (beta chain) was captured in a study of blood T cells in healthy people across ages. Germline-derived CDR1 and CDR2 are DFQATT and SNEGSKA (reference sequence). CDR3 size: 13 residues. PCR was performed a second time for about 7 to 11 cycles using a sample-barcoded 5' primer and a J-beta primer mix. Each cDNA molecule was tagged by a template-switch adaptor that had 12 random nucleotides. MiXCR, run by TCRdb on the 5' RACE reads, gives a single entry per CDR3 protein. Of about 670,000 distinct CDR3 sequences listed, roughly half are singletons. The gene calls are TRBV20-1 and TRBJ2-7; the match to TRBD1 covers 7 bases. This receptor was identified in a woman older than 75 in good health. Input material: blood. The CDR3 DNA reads TGCAGGGCCGCCGGGACAGATTCCTACGAGCAGTACTTC. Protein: CRAAGTDSYEQYF.